The clone carrying this TCR beta chain appeared a few times. TCRdb re-analysed the 5' RACE reads in MiXCR, keeping a single row per CDR3 protein. The sample yields roughly 100,000 distinct CDR3 sequences, under 9% seen once. Germline V CDR1 and CDR2: DFQATT, SNEGSKA (reference sequence). Trimming took 6 bases from V and 1 from J; bases not matched to a gene: 2. This CDR3 contains 14 residues. The sample is drawn from a study of spatial heterogeneity in lung cancer. Time point indicated: sample taken at primary tumor resection. Sequencing was performed on whole RNA extracted from tumor and nontumor lung tissue, or from frozen PBMC, and the material was left unsorted. The donors, 72 patients with untreated early-stage non-small cell lung cancer, provided the samples.

The chain has TRBV20-1 and TRBJ2-2; TRBD2 aligns across 10 bases. Specimen: PBMCs, collected at surgery. The sequence was obtained from a male donor with early-stage non-small cell lung cancer. CDR3 bases: TGCAGTGCAAGACTAGCGGGGAACACCGGGGAGCTGTTTTTT. It encodes CSARLAGNTGELFF.